The 6 T cell receptor beta chains below were found in one sample sequenced in a study of T cell responses to AZD1222 COVID-19 vaccine. Only in-frame clones appear in the TCRdb table, and some are missing; sequencing was by immunoSEQ multiplex PCR. The sample includes tens of thousands of clones, approximately 90% of them seen just once. The sample here was peripheral blood, taken 28 days after the second AZD1222 dose. Every receptor here comes from an adult who received the AZD1222 COVID-19 vaccine.

V usage is TRBV20-1 and J usage is TRBJ2-7, with D perhaps matching TRBD1 or TRBD2 (5 bases each). Trimming took off 3 bases at V and 7 bases at J, with 13 bases between the two ends. Germline lookup yields CDR1 DFQATT and CDR2 SNEGSKA (reference sequence). The CDR3 is 12 amino acids. The CDR3 spells CSASIGGGEQYF. CDR3 DNA: TGCAGTGCTAGTATTGGGGGTGGGGAGCAGTACTTC.

The J gene is TRBJ1-6, the V gene TRBV28; no reliable D call. CDR3 length: 14 residues. The V gene lost 3 bases and the J gene lost 4 bases, with 7 bases spanning the gap. The V gene's germline CDR1 is MDHEN and CDR2 SYDVKM. The CDR3: CASSLSIYNSPLHF. The CDR3 DNA sequence: TGTGCCAGCAGTTTGAGTATATATAATTCACCCCTCCACTTT.

The J gene is TRBJ1-2, the V gene TRBV25-1, with 10 positions matching TRBD1. Trimming cost V 7 bases and J 4 bases; bases outside gene matches: 9. Germline lookup yields CDR1 MGHDK and CDR2 SYGVNS. This CDR3 has 15 amino acids. CDR3 protein: CASTEEGDRGYGYTF. CDR3 nucleotides: TGTGCCAGCACTGAGGAGGGGGACAGGGGCTATGGCTACACCTTC.

The chain has TRBV19 and TRBJ1-1; 8 bases agree with TRBD1. The CDR3 runs 14 residues. Per the germline V gene, CDR1 is LNHDA and CDR2 is SQIVND (reference sequence). V dropped 6 bases and J dropped 0; count of bases not matched to a gene: 3. The CDR3 here is CASRYRGMNTEAFF. CDR3 sequence (DNA): TGTGCCAGTAGATACAGGGGGATGAACACTGAAGCTTTCTTT.

The chain recombines TRBV9 with TRBJ2-1, with a weak D call TRBD1 (6 bases). The CDR3 runs 15 residues. Germline V gene data show CDR1 as SGDLS and CDR2 as YYNGEE. Trimming removed 3 bases at V and 3 bases at J, with 13 bases between. In DNA form, the CDR3 reads TGTGCCAGCAGCGGAAACAGGGTTCACTACAATGAGCAGTTCTTC. It specifies CASSGNRVHYNEQFF.

The CDR3 region is CASSEGVGRRAFF. The CDR3 DNA follows: TGTGCCAGCAGTGAAGGGGTTGGCCGGAGGGCTTTCTTT. The J gene is TRBJ1-1, the V gene TRBV6-1; D is unclear. The germline V gene has CDR1 MNHNS and CDR2 SASEGT. The length of the CDR3 is 13 residues. V lost 1 base and J 11 bases, leaving 14 bases between the germline ends.